This is a list of T cell receptor beta chains from one sample in a study of regulatory T cells in long-lasting Graves disease. TCRdb recomputed calls from the multiplex PCR reads with MiXCR, one row per CDR3 protein. The sample comprises approximately 350,000 distinct CDR3 sequences, 12% of which are singletons, and approximately 20% rests with the top ten. This same sample was also part of a study on T cells in Graves' hyperthyroidism and ophthalmopathy.

The specimen was peripheral blood mononuclear cells (PBMCs), collected at new diagnosis, from a patient treated with antithyroid drugs. These receptors were taken from a woman younger than 30 with Graves disease. Each CDR3 is given with its conserved first and last residue. A D gene is named only where the DNA matches it firmly. Size tells how often a clone was seen (once, few, many) or the class of an expanded clone, and some rows leave it out.

d_gene	j_gene	abundance	v_gene	CDR3nt	CDR3aa
TRBD2	TRBJ2-1	few	TRBV20-1	TGCAGTGCTCCCGGGGGGGCCTTTAATGAGCAGTTCTTC	CSAPGGAFNEQFF
TRBD1	TRBJ1-2	many	TRBV28	TGTGCCAGCAACACAGGGGGCCCTAACTATGGCTACACCTTC	CASNTGGPNYGYTF
-	TRBJ2-1	many	TRBV7-8	TGTGCCCTGGGGACCTACAATGAGCAGTTCTTC	CALGTYNEQFF
-	TRBJ2-5	few	TRBV5-6	TGTGCCAGCAGCTTGGAAGCGGTCAGGGCAGAGACCCAGTACTTC	CASSLEAVRAETQYF
TRBD2	TRBJ2-1	many	TRBV11-1	TGTGCCAGCAGCTCGTTCATACTAGCGGGAGATTCCTACAATGAGCAGTTCTTC	CASSSFILAGDSYNEQFF
TRBD1	TRBJ2-7	many	TRBV20-1	TGCAGTGCGATAGAATGGGGTGGACAGGGGCGCGACGAGCAGTACTTC	CSAIEWGGQGRDEQYF
TRBD1	TRBJ1-1	many	TRBV20-1	TGCAGTGCTAGCCAGGGACAGATCACTGAAGCTTTCTTT	CSASQGQITEAFF
-	TRBJ2-4	-	TRBV5-1	TGCGCCAGCAGCTTGGGGCAGAATAAAGCCAAAAACATTCAGTACTTC	CASSLGQNKAKNIQYF
-	TRBJ2-3	many	TRBV7-8	TGTGCCAGCAGCACCCTGGGGGATACGCAGTATTTT	CASSTLGDTQYF
TRBD1	TRBJ2-1	many	TRBV5-1	TGCGCCAGCAGCATAACGGGGACAGGGAGTCCAAATGAGCAGTTCTTC	CASSITGTGSPNEQFF
-	TRBJ1-2	few	TRBV11-2	TGTGCCAGCAGCTTATCCGCCTCTAGGGGCTACACCTTC	CASSLSASRGYTF
-	TRBJ2-1	many	TRBV20-1	TGCAGTGCTCAACGGGGATCGGACAGAAACTGGCAGTTCTTC	CSAQRGSDRNWQFF
-	TRBJ1-5	few	TRBV4-3	TGCGCCAGCAGCCAAAACGCGGGGATGGTCCAGCCCCAGCATTTT	CASSQNAGMVQPQHF
TRBD1	TRBJ1-1	many	TRBV3-1	TGTGCCAGCAGCCTGACAGGGACCGTGGCTTTCTTT	CASSLTGTVAFF